These T cell receptor beta chains were read from a single sample in a study of blood T cells in healthy people across ages. TCRdb re-called the 5' RACE reads with MiXCR, one entry per CDR3 protein. The sample contains almost 1 million distinct CDR3 sequences, 51% of which appear only once. Sequencing was done on a sample of blood. All receptors derive from a woman in her sixties or seventies in good health. Each CDR3 is given with its conserved first and last residue. The D gene is left open where the match is weak. Clone size is shown for a subset of rows, as once, few, many or a class of expanded clone.

J gene | clone size | V gene | D gene | CDR3 protein | CDR3 DNA
TRBJ1-5 | few | TRBV29-1 | TRBD1 | CSVRDSWSNQPQHF | TGCAGCGTACGGGACAGTTGGAGCAATCAGCCCCAGCATTTT
TRBJ2-3 | - | TRBV20-1 | TRBD2 | CSARKPGLATDTQYF | TGCAGTGCTAGGAAGCCGGGACTAGCAACAGATACGCAGTATTTT
TRBJ1-2 | - | TRBV20-1 | - | CSARALTGYYGYTF | TGCAGTGCTAGAGCCCTTACAGGGTACTATGGCTACACCTTC
TRBJ2-4 | - | TRBV29-1 | - | CSVEGQHIQYF | TGCAGCGTTGAGGGCCAGCACATTCAGTACTTC
TRBJ1-6 | - | TRBV28 | TRBD1 | CASSSPKQGRGSPLHF | TGTGCCAGCAGTTCCCCTAAACAGGGGAGGGGATCACCCCTCCACTTT
TRBJ2-1 | few | TRBV7-2 | TRBD2 | CASSLTGTNNEQFF | TGTGCCAGCAGCCTAACCGGGACTAACAATGAGCAGTTCTTC
TRBJ2-3 | - | TRBV28 | TRBD2 | CASSSPLAGDTDTQYF | TGTGCCAGCAGTTCCCCCCTAGCGGGAGATACAGATACGCAGTATTTT
TRBJ2-3 | few | TRBV7-3 | TRBD1 | CASSFVAVGTGDTDTQYF | TGTGCCAGCAGCTTCGTCGCTGTCGGGACAGGGGACACAGATACGCAGTATTTT
TRBJ1-5 | - | TRBV21-1 | - | CASSTRAPGAGSNQPQHF | TGTGCCAGCAGCACCAGAGCTCCAGGGGCAGGTAGCAATCAGCCCCAGCATTTT
TRBJ1-1 | - | TRBV12-3/TRBV12-4 | - | CASSLTLFPEAFF | TGTGCCAGCAGTTTGACTCTTTTCCCTGAAGCTTTCTTT
TRBJ2-1 | few | TRBV29-1 | TRBD1 | CSTGAQNEQFF | TGCAGCACAGGGGCGCAGAATGAGCAGTTCTTC
TRBJ1-1 | - | TRBV4-1 | - | CASRLGLPNTEAFF | TGCGCCAGCAGATTGGGGCTCCCGAACACTGAAGCTTTCTTT
TRBJ2-1 | - | TRBV3-1 | - | CASSQEAGAGSPYNEQFF | TGTGCCAGCAGCCAAGAAGCGGGCGCGGGATCGCCCTACAATGAGCAGTTCTTC
TRBJ1-1 | few | TRBV7-2 | - | CASSFRGINTEAFF | TGTGCCAGCAGCTTTAGAGGGATAAACACTGAAGCTTTCTTT
TRBJ2-7 | few | TRBV20-1 | TRBD1 | CSAVNRGLSYEQYF | TGCAGTGCCGTAAACAGGGGTCTTTCCTACGAGCAGTACTTC
TRBJ2-6 | - | TRBV4-3 | - | CASSQEARAGANVLTF | TGCGCCAGCAGCCAAGAGGCAAGGGCTGGGGCCAACGTCCTGACTTTC
TRBJ2-7 | - | TRBV7-9 | - | CASSLKANYEQYF | TGTGCCAGCAGCTTGAAGGCAAACTACGAGCAGTACTTC
TRBJ2-3 | - | TRBV20-1 | TRBD2 | CSATASSGGLTDTQYF | TGCAGTGCGACCGCGTCTAGCGGGGGTCTCACAGATACGCAGTATTTT
TRBJ2-7 | - | TRBV20-1 | TRBD2 | CSARPSGRPEQYF | TGCAGTGCTAGGCCCAGCGGGAGACCCGAGCAGTACTTC
TRBJ2-7 | - | TRBV20-1 | TRBD2 | CSARQREGRGEQYF | TGCAGTGCTAGACAGCGGGAGGGCCGGGGCGAGCAGTACTTC
TRBJ2-1 | few | TRBV6-6 | TRBD2 | CASSYPPLAGVSEQFF | TGTGCCAGCAGTTACCCTCCCCTAGCGGGAGTAAGCGAGCAGTTCTTC
TRBJ2-7 | - | TRBV2 | - | CASSEGRTTYEQYF | TGTGCCAGCAGTGAGGGTAGGACCACCTACGAGCAGTACTTC
TRBJ2-5 | - | TRBV20-1 | TRBD2 | CSARLAVGQETQYF | TGCAGTGCTAGACTAGCGGTAGGACAAGAGACCCAGTACTTC
TRBJ2-5 | - | TRBV3-1 | - | CASSQSPGIPDARYF | TGTGCCAGCAGCCAATCCCCCGGGATCCCTGACGCCCGGTACTTC
TRBJ2-3 | few | TRBV5-1 | - | CASNSNRNPDTQYF | TGCGCCAGCAACTCAAACAGGAACCCAGATACGCAGTATTTT
TRBJ2-5 | - | TRBV24-1 | - | CTTSGPQGTAETQYF | TGTACCACCAGTGGCCCGCAGGGTACAGCAGAGACCCAGTACTTC
TRBJ2-7 | - | TRBV10-3 | - | CAISELQAGGVYEQYF | TGTGCCATCAGTGAACTCCAGGCAGGAGGTGTTTACGAGCAGTACTTC
TRBJ2-5 | - | TRBV6-2/TRBV6-3 | TRBD2 | CATGRVAPETQYF | TGTGCCACCGGGAGGGTAGCGCCAGAGACCCAGTACTTC
TRBJ1-2 | - | TRBV29-1 | TRBD1 | CSVRQGAYYGYTF | TGCAGCGTCAGACAGGGGGCTTACTATGGCTACACCTTC
TRBJ2-1 | - | TRBV6-2/TRBV6-3 | TRBD1 | CASSATGTGTGQFF | TGTGCCAGCAGTGCGACCGGGACAGGGACGGGGCAGTTCTTC
TRBJ2-1 | - | TRBV7-2 | TRBD2 | CASSFFGGTSGKDEQFF | TGTGCCAGCAGCTTTTTTGGTGGGACTAGCGGGAAGGATGAGCAGTTCTTC
TRBJ2-5 | - | TRBV5-1 | TRBD1 | CASSRQGTLQETQYF | TGCGCCAGCAGCAGACAGGGGACCCTCCAAGAGACCCAGTACTTC
TRBJ1-2 | - | TRBV11-2 | TRBD1 | CASSSSGDRGLYGYTF | TGTGCCAGCAGCTCCTCGGGGGACAGGGGGCTCTATGGCTACACCTTC
TRBJ2-5 | - | TRBV7-8 | TRBD2 | CASRAPGGAETQYF | TGTGCCAGCAGGGCTCCGGGAGGAGCGGAGACCCAGTACTTC
TRBJ2-7 | - | TRBV7-9 | TRBD2 | CANSWGLAGVGYEQYF | TGTGCCAACAGCTGGGGACTAGCGGGTGTTGGTTACGAGCAGTACTTC
TRBJ2-5 | - | TRBV14 | - | CASSPGPWGQETQYF | TGTGCCAGCAGCCCTGGGCCTTGGGGCCAAGAGACCCAGTACTTC
TRBJ2-1 | few | TRBV7-9 | - | CASSLTAEQFF | TGTGCCAGCAGCTTAACTGCCGAGCAGTTCTTC
TRBJ1-2 | - | TRBV5-1 | TRBD1 | CASSLQTGNVDGYTF | TGCGCCAGCAGCCTACAGACAGGGAATGTTGATGGCTACACCTTC
TRBJ2-4 | few | TRBV28 | TRBD2 | CASRETSGDKNIQYF | TGTGCCAGCAGGGAGACTAGCGGAGACAAAAACATTCAGTACTTC
TRBJ2-2 | few | TRBV12-3/TRBV12-4 | TRBD2 | CASGSGLNTGELFF | TGTGCCAGCGGTAGCGGGTTGAACACCGGGGAGCTGTTTTTT
TRBJ2-5 | - | TRBV12-3/TRBV12-4 | TRBD2 | CASSLGLGDEQYF | TGTGCCAGCAGCCTGGGACTAGGGGATGAGCAGTACTTC
TRBJ1-2 | - | TRBV10-3 | TRBD1 | CAISVVGTELYGYTF | TGTGCCATCAGTGTTGTAGGGACAGAACTCTATGGCTACACCTTC
TRBJ2-3 | few | TRBV20-1 | TRBD2 | CSATPPERGDTQYF | TGCAGTGCTACGCCGCCGGAGCGGGGAGATACGCAGTATTTT
TRBJ2-7 | - | TRBV28 | TRBD2 | CASTPGLAGVKTSEQYF | TGTGCCAGCACTCCGGGACTAGCGGGAGTAAAGACTTCCGAGCAGTACTTC
TRBJ2-3 | few | TRBV7-9 | - | CASSLGASGLGDTQYF | TGTGCCAGCAGCTTAGGAGCCAGCGGCTTGGGAGATACGCAGTATTTT
TRBJ2-1 | - | TRBV7-2 | - | CASSLNDRSYNEQFF | TGTGCCAGCAGCTTAAATGATCGCTCCTACAATGAGCAGTTCTTC
TRBJ2-7 | many | TRBV28 | - | CASSLGSRMGEQYF | TGTGCCAGCAGTTTAGGCAGCCGGATGGGGGAGCAGTACTTC
TRBJ1-5 | few | TRBV20-1 | - | CSAREVNQPQHF | TGCAGTGCTAGAGAAGTCAATCAGCCCCAGCATTTT
TRBJ2-7 | - | TRBV28 | - | CASRTRAGSYEQYF | TGTGCCAGCAGAACTCGCGCCGGGAGCTACGAGCAGTACTTC